The 30 T cell receptor beta chains listed next were all sequenced from one sample in a study of blood T cells in healthy people across ages. Together with a sample-barcoded 5' primer, a J-beta primer mix was included in a second PCR lasting about 6 to 11 cycles. One entry per CDR3 protein, called by TCRdb with MiXCR from the 5' RACE reads. The table includes about 640,000 distinct CDR3 sequences, roughly 58% detected once. The sample consisted of blood. The receptors derive from a man between 60 and 75 years old in good health.

This rearrangement joins TRBV29-1 to TRBJ2-7; D is possibly TRBD2 (5 bases). CDR1 and CDR2 from the germline V gene are SQVTM and ANQGSEA. The CDR3 runs to 15 residues. The germline V and J ends were trimmed by 0 bases and 7 bases, with 19 bases remaining between them. CDR3 amino acids: CSVEDKRVSYNEQYF. CDR3 nucleotides: TGCAGCGTTGAAGATAAGAGGGTCTCCTACAATGAGCAGTACTTC.

The V call is TRBV29-1, the J call TRBJ1-1, with TRBD1 identical over 7 bases. Looked up from germline, CDR1 is SQVTM and CDR2 is ANQGSEA. Germline trimming cut 7 bases from V and 1 base from J; bases unmatched to any gene: 6. The CDR3 is made up of 13 amino acids. The CDR3 sequence: CSGGPGGNTEAFF. The CDR3 bases are TGCAGCGGGGGACCAGGGGGGAACACTGAAGCTTTCTTT. The whole variable domain, remainder taken from reference TRBV29-1 and TRBJ1-1, is SAVISQKPSRDICQRGTSLTIQCQVDSQVTMMFWYRQQPGQSLTLIATANQGSEATYESGFVIDKFPISRPNLTFSTLTVSNMSPEDSSIYLCSGGPGGNTEAFFGQGTRLTVV.

The table lists this clonotype with a few counts. The chain recombines TRBV13 with TRBJ1-6; a weak D match, TRBD1 (5 bases). CDR3 length equals 14 residues. Germline V gene data show CDR1 as PRHDT and CDR2 as FYEKMQ (reference sequence). Trimming removed 8 bases from V and 6 bases from J, with 14 bases in between. The CDR3 DNA reads TGTGCCAGCGTAGACAGTAGATCTAATTCACCCCTCCACTTT. It translates to CASVDSRSNSPLHF.

In nucleotides, the CDR3 is TGTGCCAGCAGTTCGCATGGGAACTATGGCTACACCTTC. It is translated as CASSSHGNYGYTF. The rearrangement uses TRBV6-6 and TRBJ1-2; no definite D call. CDR3 length: 13 amino acids. CDR1 MNHNY and CDR2 SVGAGI come from the germline V gene (reference sequence). V lost 4 bases and J 2 bases, leaving 8 bases between the germline ends.

This clonotype was observed a few times. V and J are TRBV28 and TRBJ1-2; the D is unclear. V was trimmed by 2 bases and J by 8 bases, leaving 15 bases between them. The CDR3 has 14 residues. Germline V CDR1 and CDR2: MDHEN, SYDVKM. CDR3 coding DNA: TGTGCCAGCAGTTTAGCGACAAGGTCAAAAGGCTACACCTTC. Protein sequence: CASSLATRSKGYTF.

With regard to this clonotype: One junction end disagrees with the germline gene, perhaps due to a read error. The rearrangement joins TRBV29-1 to TRBJ2-5; D is possibly TRBD1 (6 bases). The CDR3 runs to 12 residues. CDR1 is SQVTM and CDR2 is ANQGSEA in the germline V gene. The CDR3: CSAGQRQEAQYF. CDR3 sequence (DNA): TGCAGCGCAGGACAGAGGCAAGAGGCCCAGTACTTC.

The chain is built from TRBV13 and TRBJ2-1, with 12 positions matching TRBD2. V trimming: 6 bases; J trimming: 9 bases; junction bases outside the gene matches: 12. The CDR3 covers 16 residues. The germline gives CDR1 PRHDT, CDR2 FYEKMQ (reference sequence). The CDR3 nucleotides are TGTGCCAGCAGACCGAGGCTAGCGGGGGGGCCAAGTGAGCAGTTCTTC. Protein: CASRPRLAGGPSEQFF.

The genes are TRBV9 and TRBJ2-1; D perhaps matches TRBD1 (6 bases). The DNA end favors TRBJ2-7, so the J call may be wrong. The CDR3 covers 15 residues. Germline-derived CDR1 and CDR2 are SGDLS and YYNGEE. This CDR3 is CASSVGRGPYNEQYF. In DNA, the CDR3 is TGTGCCAGCAGCGTAGGCAGGGGACCCTACAATGAGCAGTACTTC.

This clonotype appeared a few times. The chain combines TRBV5-5 with TRBJ2-7; TRBD2 matches at 8 bases. This CDR3 spans 15 amino acids. Germline loops: CDR1 SGHKS, CDR2 YYEKEE (reference sequence). V gave up 2 bases and J gave up 2 bases; unmatched junction bases: 6. The CDR3 bases are TGTGCCAGCAGCTTCTACGGGGGGGATGCCTACGAGCAGTACTTC. Translated, it gives CASSFYGGDAYEQYF.

This chain joins TRBV7-2 and TRBJ2-3; D perhaps matches TRBD1 (6 bases). Germline V gives CDR1 SGHTA, CDR2 FQGNSA. This CDR3 region has 15 residues. With 2 bases removed from V and 5 bases from J, the gap between germline ends came to 14 bases. The CDR3 sequence is CASSLLGGQEDTQYF. As DNA, the CDR3 is TGTGCCAGCAGCTTACTTGGGGGCCAAGAAGATACGCAGTATTTT.

In nucleotides, the CDR3 is TGCGCCAGCAGCCAAGGTTCCCGGCCTGGACTAGCGGAGACCCAGTACTTC. This codes for CASSQGSRPGLAETQYF. The chain has TRBV4-1 and TRBJ2-5; TRBD2 aligns across 9 bases. V was pared by 1 base and J by 5 bases, with 11 bases of the junction left unmatched. This CDR3 has 17 amino acids. Germline CDR1 and CDR2: MGHRA and YSYEKL.

The CDR3 nucleotides are TGTGCCAGCAGCCAAGCCCCTAGCGGGGAGAGGCCCCAAGAGACCCAGTACTTC. Encoded protein: CASSQAPSGERPQETQYF. The chain has TRBV4-2 and TRBJ2-5, with 9 bases fitting TRBD2. The CDR3 sequence is 18 residues long. The germline V gene encodes CDR1 LGHNA and CDR2 YNFKEQ. The ends lost 1 base at V and 1 base at J; junction bases unmatched: 10.

The genes are TRBV27 and TRBJ1-4; 7 bases are shared with TRBD1. V was pared by 11 bases and J by 8 bases, with 14 bases of the junction left unmatched. The length of the CDR3 is 14 residues. Germline CDR1 reads MNHEY; CDR2 reads SMNVEV (reference sequence). This CDR3 is CARTTTGVGEKLFF. Here the CDR3 DNA reads TGTGCCCGCACCACCACAGGGGTTGGGGAAAAACTGTTTTTT. Using reference TRBV27 and TRBJ1-4 for the parts outside the CDR3, the full variable domain is EAQVTQNPRYLITVTGKKLTVTCSQNMNHEYMSWYRQDPGLGLRQIYYSMNVEVTDKGDVPEGYKVSRKEKRNFPLILESPSPNQTSLYFCARTTTGVGEKLFFGSGTQLSVL.

This CDR3 is CSARRRDRGPNGYTF. CDR3 DNA: TGCAGTGCTAGACGGAGGGACAGGGGGCCTAATGGCTACACCTTC. This chain uses TRBV20-1 with TRBJ1-2, with 12 bases matching TRBD1. Per germline, CDR1 DFQATT and CDR2 SNEGSKA (reference sequence). This CDR3 comprises 15 residues. Trimming cost V 2 bases and J 6 bases; bases outside gene matches: 7.

The V call is TRBV7-2, the J call TRBJ2-2; D assignment may be TRBD1 or TRBD2 (5 bases each). CDR1 is SGHTA and CDR2 is FQGNSA in the germline V gene. This CDR3 is built from 15 residues. V was cut by 2 bases and J by 0 bases, with 7 bases left in between. The CDR3 DNA reads TGTGCCAGCAGCTTACAGGGACCGAACACCGGGGAGCTGTTTTTT. Translation: CASSLQGPNTGELFF. The full variable domain, completed using reference TRBV7-2 and TRBJ2-2, is GAGVSQSPSNKVTEKGKDVELRCDPISGHTALYWYRQSLGQGLEFLIYFQGNSAPDKSGLPSDRFSAERTGGSVSTLTIQRTQQEDSAVYLCASSLQGPNTGELFFGEGSRLTVL.

The rearrangement joins TRBV5-1 to TRBJ2-1; perhaps TRBD1 as D (5 bases). The CDR3 sequence is 14 residues long. The germline V gene has CDR1 SGHRS and CDR2 YFSETQ. V lost 7 bases and J 0 bases, leaving 11 bases between the germline ends. CDR3 coding DNA: TGCGCCAGCCTCAAGGACACCTCCTACAATGAGCAGTTCTTC. Residues: CASLKDTSYNEQFF.

The chain recombines TRBV5-1 with TRBJ2-5; 10 nucleotides match TRBD2. The CDR3 length is 19 residues. Germline values: CDR1 SGHRS, CDR2 YFSETQ. After removal of 0 bases from V and 7 bases from J, the junction contained 18 bases not matched to a gene. The CDR3 nucleotides read TGCGCCAGCAGCTTGGATCCTAGCGGGGGTCACGGGACGGGAGCGACCCAGTACTTC. It codes for CASSLDPSGGHGTGATQYF.

The chain links TRBV5-1 to TRBJ2-3; D could derive from TRBD1 or TRBD2 (5 bases each). The germline CDR1 and CDR2 sequences are SGHRS and YFSETQ. This CDR3 is 16 amino acids long. Trimming took off 0 bases at V and 2 bases at J, with 13 bases between the two ends. CDR3 loop: CASSLEVGDLTDTQYF. CDR3 bases: TGCGCCAGCAGCTTGGAAGTAGGGGACCTCACAGATACGCAGTATTTT.

J is TRBJ2-3 and V is TRBV5-1; 7 positions agree with TRBD2. Trimming removed 0 bases from V and 1 base from J; junction bases left unmatched: 5. This CDR3 is 16 amino acids long. Germline CDR1 is SGHRS and CDR2 is YFSETQ. The CDR3 sequence is CASSLELAHGTDTQYF. The CDR3 bases are TGCGCCAGCAGCTTGGAACTAGCGCACGGCACAGATACGCAGTATTTT.

Many counts were recorded for this clonotype. The chain carries TRBV7-9 and TRBJ2-5; 8 bases are a match to TRBD2. The CDR3 extends over 17 amino acids. Germline V gives CDR1 SEHNR, CDR2 FQNEAQ (reference sequence). V trimming: 1 base; J trimming: 0 bases; junction bases outside the gene matches: 7. Here the CDR3 DNA reads TGTGCCAGCAGCTTAGGATACGCGGGGGGCTACCAAGAGACCCAGTACTTC. Translation gives CASSLGYAGGYQETQYF.

This chain joins TRBV5-1 and TRBJ1-1, with D maybe TRBD1 (5 bases). The germline V and J ends were trimmed by 5 bases and 4 bases, with 18 bases remaining between them. The CDR3 contains 15 residues. Germline CDR1 is SGHRS and CDR2 is YFSETQ. The CDR3 nucleotides are TGCGCCAGCAGGCGGGGGGAGGGAGTTGGCACTGAAGCTTTCTTT. Protein: CASRRGEGVGTEAFF.

This clonotype was detected a few times. V is TRBV7-2 and J is TRBJ1-6; D remains unclear. Germline values: CDR1 SGHTA, CDR2 FQGNSA. This CDR3 region has 12 residues. Trimming took off 5 bases at V and 6 bases at J, with 5 bases between the two ends. The CDR3 bases are TGTGCCAGCAGCCCTATTAATTCACCCCTCCACTTT. Its translation is CASSPINSPLHF.

The genes are TRBV11-2 and TRBJ2-5; unclear D gene. CDR3 length equals 14 residues. V was shortened by 5 bases and J by 5 bases, with 15 bases between the two germline ends. Germline V CDR1 and CDR2: SGHAT, FQNNGV. CDR3 DNA sequence: TGTGCCAGCAGCCCAAACTCGGGTGGGGAGACCCAGTACTTC. Protein sequence: CASSPNSGGETQYF.

In its sample, this clonotype was seen a few times. The chain links TRBV29-1 to TRBJ2-7; D gene unclear. CDR1 SQVTM and CDR2 ANQGSEA come from the germline V gene. V dropped 4 bases and J dropped 2 bases, with 18 bases sitting between them. CDR3 size: 15 residues. CDR3 region: CSVGGTTESPYEQYF. As DNA, the CDR3 is TGCAGCGTTGGGGGAACTACAGAATCCCCCTACGAGCAGTACTTC.

The chain uses TRBV2 and TRBJ2-5; TRBD2 matches at 8 bases. The J segment lost 4 bases and the V segment lost 7 bases, leaving 14 bases of the junction unmatched. The germline V gene encodes CDR1 SNHLY and CDR2 FYNNEI. This CDR3 comprises 16 residues. The CDR3 region is CASKSRTGGPGETQYF. The CDR3 bases are TGTGCCAGCAAGTCCCGTACGGGGGGGCCAGGAGAGACCCAGTACTTC.

Ten or more counts support this clonotype. The gene calls are TRBV28 and TRBJ1-5; D gene ambiguous. The V end was cut by 1 base, the J end by 5 bases, with 15 bases between. The V gene's germline CDR1 is MDHEN and CDR2 SYDVKM. This CDR3 comprises 16 residues. CDR3 amino acids: CASSLSEGVLDQPQHF. CDR3 sequence (DNA): TGTGCCAGCAGTTTATCAGAGGGTGTATTGGATCAGCCCCAGCATTTT.

This sequence joins TRBV5-1 and TRBJ2-5; D is unclear. Germline V gives CDR1 SGHRS, CDR2 YFSETQ. There are 14 residues in the CDR3. The ends were cut back, 0 bases at V and 2 bases at J, with 8 bases in the middle. CDR3 residues: CASSLASSQETQYF. The CDR3 nucleotides read TGCGCCAGCAGCTTGGCATCGAGTCAAGAGACCCAGTACTTC.

The rearrangement joins TRBV18 to TRBJ1-1; TRBD1 might be the D (5 bases). The CDR3 length is 14 residues. CDR1 KGHSH and CDR2 LQKENI come from the germline V gene. Trimming stripped 3 bases from V and 5 bases from J, with 13 bases between. CDR3 loop: CASSPGLGETEAFF. DNA of the CDR3: TGTGCCAGCTCACCCGGACTGGGGGAGACTGAAGCTTTCTTT.

V and J are TRBV6-2 or TRBV6-3 and TRBJ1-4, with D possibly being TRBD1 (5 bases). Trimming removed 6 bases at V and 3 bases at J, with 11 bases between. CDR3 length: 14 residues. Germline CDR1 MNHEY, CDR2 SVGEGT. In nucleotides, the CDR3 is TGTGCCAGCAGCCCGGGGGGGGCTAATGAAAAACTGTTTTTT. It yields the protein CASSPGGANEKLFF.

V and J are TRBV6-2 or TRBV6-3 and TRBJ2-5; 12 bases agree with TRBD1. The V gene end was trimmed by 2 bases and the J gene end by 0 bases; junction bases not matched to a gene: 13. The CDR3 totals 20 residues. From germline, CDR1 is MNHEY and CDR2 SVGEGT. The CDR3 DNA reads TGTGCCAGCAGTTACATTCTGGGACAGGGGGCGTCGCGGTACCAAGAGACCCAGTACTTC. This gives the protein CASSYILGQGASRYQETQYF.